A selection of T cell receptor beta chains follows, all from one sample in a study of CD8 T cells in ankylosing spondylitis. One entry per CDR3 protein results from TCRdb running MiXCR on the 5' RACE reads. The data contain about 220,000 distinct CDR3 sequences, about 7.3% of them singletons. Material: blood, either unsorted or a sorted T cell fraction (not recorded which). These receptor sequences come from a male donor with ankylosing spondylitis. Both conserved end residues are part of each CDR3. The order of the fields is clone size, V gene, J gene, D gene, CDR3 DNA, CDR3 protein. D genes are given only for firm matches. Clone size is given for some rows only: seen once, a few or many times, or a class if the clone is expanded.

>many|TRBV29-1|TRBJ2-2|.
TGCAGCGTTCCCTCAGTGGACACCGGGGAGCTGTTTTTT
CSVPSVDTGELFF
>many|TRBV6-2/TRBV6-3|TRBJ2-7|.
TGTGCCAGCAGTTACTTCCTCCTCGAGCAGTACTTC
CASSYFLLEQYF
>.|TRBV5-5|TRBJ2-7|TRBD2
TGTGCCAGCAGCCCCCTTAGCGGGGGGCATTACGAGCAGTACTTC
CASSPLSGGHYEQYF
>few|TRBV27|TRBJ2-3|.
TGTGCCAGCAGTTTTATCGGCACTAGCACAGATACGCAGTATTTT
CASSFIGTSTDTQYF
>many|TRBV6-5|TRBJ2-7|TRBD2
TGTGCCAGCAGTTATCTAGCGGGAAGAAGGGCCTACGAGCAGTACTTC
CASSYLAGRRAYEQYF
>.|TRBV13|TRBJ2-3|TRBD2
TGTGCCAGCAGCTATCAGCGGGGGAGCACAGATACGCAGTATTTT
CASSYQRGSTDTQYF
>many|TRBV12-5|TRBJ1-5|TRBD1
TGTGCTAGGTGTCCGGGACAGGGGGCGTATCAGCCCCAGCATTTT
CARCPGQGAYQPQHF
>many|TRBV27|TRBJ1-5|.
TGTGCCAGCAGTTTGGGTAGGGGGTTGGTGCCCCAGCATTTT
CASSLGRGLVPQHF
>many|TRBV4-3|TRBJ2-2|.
TGCGCCAGCAGCCAAGATCGTTACGGGAGGAACACCGGGGAGCTGTTTTTT
CASSQDRYGRNTGELFF
>.|TRBV19|TRBJ2-2|.
TGTGCCAGTAGGCCCAGGAGGAACACCGGGGAGCTGTTTTTT
CASRPRRNTGELFF
>many|TRBV4-2|TRBJ2-7|.
TGTGCCAGCAGCCAAGAAGCCTGGGCACCTAAGGAGCAGTACTTC
CASSQEAWAPKEQYF
>many|TRBV6-2/TRBV6-3|TRBJ1-1|.
TGTGCCAGCAGTTACCCATTGCAGGGAATGGCTGAAGCTTTCTTT
CASSYPLQGMAEAFF
>many|TRBV7-9|TRBJ2-3|.
TGTGCCAGCAGCCCAGGGTTGTCAAACACAGATACGCAGTATTTT
CASSPGLSNTDTQYF
>many|TRBV11-1|TRBJ2-1|.
TGTGCCAGCAGCTTCCCCAGACCAGCTAGCACCTACAATGAGCAGTTCTTC
CASSFPRPASTYNEQFF
>many|TRBV7-9|TRBJ2-4|.
TGTGCCAGCAGCTCCCCCGGGGAAGACATTCAGTACTTC
CASSSPGEDIQYF
>many|TRBV27|TRBJ2-1|TRBD1
TGTGCCAGCAGTTTCCTCGACAGGGCAAATGAGCAGTTCTTC
CASSFLDRANEQFF
>many|TRBV28|TRBJ1-5|.
TGTGCCAGCAATTTTCAAGCATACATCAGCAATCAGCCCCAGCATTTT
CASNFQAYISNQPQHF
>many|TRBV5-1|TRBJ2-5|TRBD2
TGCGCCAGCAGCTTGACCGGGGGGGACCAAGAGACCCAGTACTTC
CASSLTGGDQETQYF
>many|TRBV27|TRBJ2-1|TRBD2
TGTGCCAGCAGTCCCCTCAGACTAGCGGGGGCGGAGCAGTTCTTC
CASSPLRLAGAEQFF
>many|TRBV5-1|TRBJ2-4|.
TGCGCCAGCAAAAGAGACGGGAGAGGAGGGGACATTCAGTACTTC
CASKRDGRGGDIQYF
>few|TRBV6-1|TRBJ1-6|.
TGTGCCAGCAGGAACAGTGGGTATAATTCACCCCTCCACTTT
CASRNSGYNSPLHF
>many|TRBV27|TRBJ2-3|.
TGTGCCAGCAGCCTCCCGGGTGGAGAGAGCACAGATACGCAGTATTTT
CASSLPGGESTDTQYF
>many|TRBV20-1|TRBJ2-3|.
TGCAGTGCTAGAGCATCGGGCTTTTCTAGCACAGATACGCAGTATTTT
CSARASGFSSTDTQYF
>few|TRBV4-3|TRBJ2-5|TRBD2
TGCGCCAGCAGCCCCGAGCCGGGCGGGAGGGAGACCCAGTACTTC
CASSPEPGGRETQYF
>many|TRBV11-2|TRBJ2-2|.
TGTGCCAGCAGCTTAGAGCGGTGGGCCGGGGGGGAGCTGTTTTTT
CASSLERWAGGELFF
>many|TRBV5-1|TRBJ2-1|.
TGCGCCAGCAGCTTGGACAGGCTATACAATGAGCAGTTCTTC
CASSLDRLYNEQFF
>many|TRBV27|TRBJ2-7|TRBD2
TGTGCCAGCAGTTTATCGGGGGGAGCGGGAGTTCACGAGCAGTACTTC
CASSLSGGAGVHEQYF
>many|TRBV6-1|TRBJ2-3|.
TGTGCCAGCGCAAGGGGGGACGACACAGATACGCAGTATTTT
CASARGDDTDTQYF
>few|TRBV20-1|TRBJ2-6|.
TGCAGTGCTAGGGACTCTGGGGCCAACGTCCTGACTTTC
CSARDSGANVLTF
>.|TRBV4-3|TRBJ1-2|TRBD1
TGCGCCAGCAGCCAAGCCTGGACAGGGGGCGGCTATGGCTACACCTTC
CASSQAWTGGGYGYTF
>many|TRBV11-1|TRBJ1-4|TRBD1
TGTGCCAGCAGAACCGGGACAGGGGGCATATTAGGCATAAGTGAAAAACTGTTTTTT
CASRTGTGGILGISEKLFF
>many|TRBV6-2/TRBV6-3|TRBJ2-7|TRBD2
TGTGCCAGCACGGGGACTAGCGGTAACTCCTACGAGCAGTACTTC
CASTGTSGNSYEQYF
>many|TRBV29-1|TRBJ1-2|.
TGCAGCGTTGAAGATGGGGCGTTTCCAGGCTACACCTTC
CSVEDGAFPGYTF
>many|TRBV4-3|TRBJ2-2|TRBD2
TGCGCCAGCAGCCAAGATCCTAGCGGGGTTGTTGGCGGGGAGCTGTTTTTT
CASSQDPSGVVGGELFF
>many|TRBV4-3|TRBJ2-1|.
TGCGCCAGCAGCCAAGATCTGACAGGTTCCTACAATGAGCAGTTCTTC
CASSQDLTGSYNEQFF
>many|TRBV9|TRBJ2-7|TRBD1
TGTGCCAGCAGCGGGGACAGGGCCGGCGAGCAGTACTTC
CASSGDRAGEQYF
>few|TRBV3-1|TRBJ2-7|.
TGTGCCAGCAGCCAAGGGTTCGCTAGAGGGACCCCCTACGAGCAGTACTTC
CASSQGFARGTPYEQYF
>few|TRBV29-1|TRBJ2-7|TRBD2
TGCAGCGTTGCCGGACTAGCGGGGGACCCCTCCTACGAGCAGTACTTC
CSVAGLAGDPSYEQYF
>many|TRBV7-9|TRBJ1-1|.
TGTGCCAGCAGCTTAGGGGTCAGGGCTTTCTTT
CASSLGVRAFF
>few|TRBV7-2|TRBJ2-1|TRBD1
TGTGCCAGCAGCTTAGACCAGGGGGATGAGCAGTTCTTC
CASSLDQGDEQFF
>many|TRBV2|TRBJ1-1|.
TGTGCCAGCAGGGTAAACCCTCAGGGTACATCAATGAACACTGAAGCTTTCTTT
CASRVNPQGTSMNTEAFF
>many|TRBV28|TRBJ1-3|.
TGTGCCAGCACCCAATCGGGGACATTTTCTGGAAACACCATATATTTT
CASTQSGTFSGNTIYF